This T cell receptor beta chain emerged from a study of cytomegalovirus exposure and HLA in healthy donors. The PCR had 60 Vbeta and 13 Jbeta primers. Some clones are missing from TCRdb's copy, which holds only in-frame ones; the method was immunoSEQ multiplex PCR. The sample table includes 150,000 to 200,000 clones. This sequence was found in a woman in her sixties in good health and CMV-seronegative. What was sequenced was PBMCs.

The CDR3 DNA sequence: TGTGCCAGCAGTTACTCAGGCGGGGACTATGGCTACACCTTC. Translation: CASSYSGGDYGYTF. This chain connects TRBV6-5 to TRBJ1-2; D is undetermined. The CDR3 contains 14 residues. Germline CDR1 is MNHEY and CDR2 is SVGAGI. The V gene lost 0 bases and the J gene lost 3 bases, with 8 bases spanning the gap.